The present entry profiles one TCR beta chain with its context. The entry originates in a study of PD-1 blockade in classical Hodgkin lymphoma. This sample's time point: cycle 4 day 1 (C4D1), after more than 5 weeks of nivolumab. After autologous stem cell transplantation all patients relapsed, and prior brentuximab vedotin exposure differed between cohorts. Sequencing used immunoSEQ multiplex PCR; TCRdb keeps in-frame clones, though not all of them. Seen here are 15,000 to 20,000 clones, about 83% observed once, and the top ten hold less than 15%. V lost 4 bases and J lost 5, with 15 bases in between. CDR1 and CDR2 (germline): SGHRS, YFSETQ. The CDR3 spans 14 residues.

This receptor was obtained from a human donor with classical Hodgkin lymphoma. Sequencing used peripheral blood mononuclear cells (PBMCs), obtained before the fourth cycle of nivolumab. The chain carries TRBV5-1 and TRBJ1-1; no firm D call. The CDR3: CASSEWGEVTEAFF. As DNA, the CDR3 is TGCGCCAGCAGCGAGTGGGGAGAGGTGACTGAAGCTTTCTTT.